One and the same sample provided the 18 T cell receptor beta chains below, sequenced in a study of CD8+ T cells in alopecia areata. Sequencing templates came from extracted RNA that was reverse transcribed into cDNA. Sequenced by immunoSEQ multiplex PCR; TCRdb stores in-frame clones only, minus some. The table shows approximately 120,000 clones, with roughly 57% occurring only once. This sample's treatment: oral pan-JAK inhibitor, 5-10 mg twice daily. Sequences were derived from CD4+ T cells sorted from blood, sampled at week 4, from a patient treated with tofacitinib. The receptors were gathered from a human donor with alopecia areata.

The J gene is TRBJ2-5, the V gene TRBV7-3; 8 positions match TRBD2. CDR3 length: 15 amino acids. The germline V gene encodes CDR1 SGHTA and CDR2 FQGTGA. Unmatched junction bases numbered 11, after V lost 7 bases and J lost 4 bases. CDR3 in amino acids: CASTPGRGALETQYF. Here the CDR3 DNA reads TGTGCCAGCACCCCTGGGCGGGGGGCCCTAGAGACCCAGTACTTC.

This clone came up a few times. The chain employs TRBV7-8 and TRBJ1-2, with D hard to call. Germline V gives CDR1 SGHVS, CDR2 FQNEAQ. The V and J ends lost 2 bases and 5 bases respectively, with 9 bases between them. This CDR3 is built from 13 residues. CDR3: CASSLPPGYGYTF. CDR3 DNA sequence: TGTGCCAGCAGCTTACCCCCCGGGTATGGCTACACCTTC.

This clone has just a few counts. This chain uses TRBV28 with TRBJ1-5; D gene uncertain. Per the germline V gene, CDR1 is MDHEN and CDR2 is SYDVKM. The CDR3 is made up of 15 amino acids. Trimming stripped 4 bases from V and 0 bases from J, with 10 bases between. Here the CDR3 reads CASSSLQVSNQPQHF. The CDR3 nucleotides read TGTGCCAGCAGTTCATTACAAGTTAGCAATCAGCCCCAGCATTTT.

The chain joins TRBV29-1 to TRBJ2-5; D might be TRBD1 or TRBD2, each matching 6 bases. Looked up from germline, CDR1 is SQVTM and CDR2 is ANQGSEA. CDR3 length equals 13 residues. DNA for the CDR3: TGCACCGCGATCGGAGGGGGCCAAGAGACCCAGTACTTC. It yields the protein CTAIGGGQETQYF.

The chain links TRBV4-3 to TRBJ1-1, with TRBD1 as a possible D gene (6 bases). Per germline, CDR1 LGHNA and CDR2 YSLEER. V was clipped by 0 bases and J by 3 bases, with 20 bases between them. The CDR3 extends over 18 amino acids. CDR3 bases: TGCGCCAGCAGCCAAGATTTCAACAGGGCGGATTCGGACACTGAAGCTTTCTTT. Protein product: CASSQDFNRADSDTEAFF.

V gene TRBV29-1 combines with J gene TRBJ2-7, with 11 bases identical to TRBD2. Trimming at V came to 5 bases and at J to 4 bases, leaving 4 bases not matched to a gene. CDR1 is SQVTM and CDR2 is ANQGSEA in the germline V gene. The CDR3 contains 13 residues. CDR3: CSVTSGGTYEQYF. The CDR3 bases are TGCAGCGTTACTAGCGGGGGAACGTACGAGCAGTACTTC.

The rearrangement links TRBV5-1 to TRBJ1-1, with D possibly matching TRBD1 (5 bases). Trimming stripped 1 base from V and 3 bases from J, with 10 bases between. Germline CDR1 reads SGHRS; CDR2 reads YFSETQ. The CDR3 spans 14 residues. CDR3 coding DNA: TGCGCCAGCAGCTTGAGCGGGGCCGACACTGAAGCTTTCTTT. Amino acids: CASSLSGADTEAFF.

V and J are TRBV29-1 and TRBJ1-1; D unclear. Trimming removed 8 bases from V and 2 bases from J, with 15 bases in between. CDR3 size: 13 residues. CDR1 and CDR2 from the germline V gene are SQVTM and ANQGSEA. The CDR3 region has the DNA TGCAGCCCAACTAGAGCGGTTAACACTGAAGCTTTCTTT. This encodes CSPTRAVNTEAFF. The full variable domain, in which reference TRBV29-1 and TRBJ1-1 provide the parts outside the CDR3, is SAVISQKPSRDICQRGTSLTIQCQVDSQVTMMFWYRQQPGQSLTLIATANQGSEATYESGFVIDKFPISRPNLTFSTLTVSNMSPEDSSIYLCSPTRAVNTEAFFGQGTRLTVV.

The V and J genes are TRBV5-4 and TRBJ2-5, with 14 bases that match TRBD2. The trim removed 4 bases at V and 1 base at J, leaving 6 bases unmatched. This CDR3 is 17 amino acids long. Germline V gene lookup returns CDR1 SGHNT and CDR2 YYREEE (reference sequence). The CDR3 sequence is CASSTGLAGAGQETQYF. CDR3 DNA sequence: TGTGCCAGCAGCACGGGACTAGCGGGAGCAGGCCAAGAGACCCAGTACTTC.

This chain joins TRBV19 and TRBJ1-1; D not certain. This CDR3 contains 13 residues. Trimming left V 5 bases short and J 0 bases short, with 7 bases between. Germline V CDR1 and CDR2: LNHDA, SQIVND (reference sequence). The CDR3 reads CASSGSLNTEAFF. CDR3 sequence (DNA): TGTGCCAGTAGTGGCAGTTTGAACACTGAAGCTTTCTTT.

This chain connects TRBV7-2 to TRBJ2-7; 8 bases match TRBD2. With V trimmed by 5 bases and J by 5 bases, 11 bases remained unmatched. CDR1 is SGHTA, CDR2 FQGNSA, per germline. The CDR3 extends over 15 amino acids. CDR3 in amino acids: CASSLVSGRVHEQYF. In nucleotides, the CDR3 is TGTGCCAGCAGCCTCGTAAGCGGGAGAGTCCACGAGCAGTACTTC. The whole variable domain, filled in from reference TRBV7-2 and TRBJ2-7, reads GAGVSQSPSNKVTEKGKDVELRCDPISGHTALYWYRQSLGQGLEFLIYFQGNSAPDKSGLPSDRFSAERTGGSVSTLTIQRTQQEDSAVYLCASSLVSGRVHEQYFGPGTRLTVT.

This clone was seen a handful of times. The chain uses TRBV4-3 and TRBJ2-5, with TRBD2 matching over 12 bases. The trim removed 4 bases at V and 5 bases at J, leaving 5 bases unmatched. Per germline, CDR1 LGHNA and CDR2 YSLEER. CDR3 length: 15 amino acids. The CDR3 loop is CASSRRTSGDETQYF. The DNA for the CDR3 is TGCGCCAGCAGCCGTCGGACTAGCGGGGATGAGACCCAGTACTTC.

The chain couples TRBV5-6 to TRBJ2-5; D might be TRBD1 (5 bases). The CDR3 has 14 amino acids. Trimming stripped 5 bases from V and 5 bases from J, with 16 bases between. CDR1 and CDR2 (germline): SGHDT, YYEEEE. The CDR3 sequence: CASSWGREAETQYF. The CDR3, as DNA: TGTGCCAGCAGTTGGGGCCGAGAGGCGGAGACCCAGTACTTC.

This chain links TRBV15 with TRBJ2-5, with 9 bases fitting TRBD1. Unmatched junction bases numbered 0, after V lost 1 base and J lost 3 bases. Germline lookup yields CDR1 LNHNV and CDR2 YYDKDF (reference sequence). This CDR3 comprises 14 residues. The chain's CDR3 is CATSRGQGEETQYF. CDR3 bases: TGTGCCACCAGCAGAGGACAGGGGGAAGAGACCCAGTACTTC.

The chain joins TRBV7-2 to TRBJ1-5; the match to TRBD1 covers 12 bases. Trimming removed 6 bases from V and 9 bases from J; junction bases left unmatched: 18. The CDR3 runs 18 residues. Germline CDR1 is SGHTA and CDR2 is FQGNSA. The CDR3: CASSPGQGAGHGISPQHF. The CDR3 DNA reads TGTGCCAGCAGTCCGGGACAGGGGGCTGGTCATGGGATCTCGCCCCAGCATTTT.

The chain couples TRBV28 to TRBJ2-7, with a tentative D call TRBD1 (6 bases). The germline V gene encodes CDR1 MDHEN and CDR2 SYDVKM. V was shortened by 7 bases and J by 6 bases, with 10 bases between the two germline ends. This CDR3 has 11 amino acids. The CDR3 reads CASNNRVEQYF. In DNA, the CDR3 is TGTGCCAGCAATAACAGGGTCGAGCAGTACTTC.

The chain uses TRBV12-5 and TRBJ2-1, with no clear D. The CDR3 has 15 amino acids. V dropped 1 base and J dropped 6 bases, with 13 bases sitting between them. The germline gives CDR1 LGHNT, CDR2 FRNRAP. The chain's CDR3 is CASGLGSASSNEQFF. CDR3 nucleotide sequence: TGTGCTAGTGGTTTGGGTTCAGCGAGCTCCAATGAGCAGTTCTTC. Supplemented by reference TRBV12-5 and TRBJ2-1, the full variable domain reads DARVTQTPRHKVTEMGQEVTMRCQPILGHNTVFWYRQTMMQGLELLAYFRNRAPLDDSGMPKDRFSAEMPDATLATLKIQPSEPRDSAVYFCASGLGSASSNEQFFGPGTRLTVL.

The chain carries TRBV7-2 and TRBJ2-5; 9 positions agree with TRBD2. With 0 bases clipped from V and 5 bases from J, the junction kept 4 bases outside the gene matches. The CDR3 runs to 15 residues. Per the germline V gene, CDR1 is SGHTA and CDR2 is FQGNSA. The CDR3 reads CASSLAIAGGETQYF. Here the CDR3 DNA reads TGTGCCAGCAGCTTAGCTATCGCGGGAGGGGAGACCCAGTACTTC.